Below, 16 T cell receptor beta chains from the same sample are listed, as sequenced in a study of blood T cell repertoires in COVID-19. Libraries were prepared by immunoSEQ multiplex PCR; TCRdb keeps only in-frame clonotypes and omits some of them. The sample contains 250,000 to 400,000 clones, roughly 90% of which appear only once. The sample was peripheral blood. These receptors all come from a woman aged 30 to 39 with COVID-19, enrolled during active disease.

The chain recombines TRBV15 with TRBJ2-1; D not resolved. V lost 0 bases and J lost 6, with 9 bases in between. Germline lookup yields CDR1 LNHNV and CDR2 YYDKDF (reference sequence). The CDR3 totals 14 residues. The CDR3 region is CATSRDVAVNEQFF. CDR3 nucleotide sequence: TGTGCCACCAGCAGAGATGTAGCTGTCAATGAGCAGTTCTTC.

This chain connects TRBV7-3 to TRBJ2-1; 7 positions agree with TRBD2. The CDR3 contains 16 residues. V gave up 0 bases and J gave up 1 base; unmatched junction bases: 3. Germline V gene data show CDR1 as SGHTA and CDR2 as FQGTGA. The CDR3 loop is CASSLTGRESYNEQFF. The CDR3 DNA sequence: TGTGCCAGCAGCTTAACGGGGCGGGAGTCCTACAATGAGCAGTTCTTC.

This sequence joins TRBV19 and TRBJ2-1; TRBD2 matches at 10 bases. Germline lookup yields CDR1 LNHDA and CDR2 SQIVND (reference sequence). The V segment lost 4 bases and the J segment 10 bases; nucleotides outside the gene matches: 10. CDR3 size: 15 residues. The CDR3 nucleotides read TGTGCCAGTAGTAGGAGAGCGGGAGGGCCGGAGGAGCAGTTCTTC. Its protein product is CASSRRAGGPEEQFF. Full variable domain (outside the CDR3, taken from reference TRBV19 and TRBJ2-1): DGGITQSPKYLFRKEGQNVTLSCEQNLNHDAMYWYRQDPGQGLRLIYYSQIVNDFQKGDIAEGYSVSREKKESFPLTVTSAQKNPTAFYLCASSRRAGGPEEQFFGPGTRLTVL.

The chain recombines TRBV30 with TRBJ2-1; unclear D gene. This CDR3 region has 14 residues. Germline CDR1 reads GTSNPN; CDR2 reads SVGIG (reference sequence). V was shortened by 0 bases and J by 5 bases, with 11 bases between the two germline ends. The CDR3 DNA sequence: TGTGCCTGGAGTGTCCTACTAAGAGACAATGAGCAGTTCTTC. Protein: CAWSVLLRDNEQFF. Looking up the rest from reference TRBV30 and TRBJ2-1 gives the full variable domain: SQTIHQWPATLVQPVGSPLSLECTVEGTSNPNLYWYRQAAGRGLQLLFYSVGIGQISSEVPQNLSASRPQDRQFILSSKKLLLSDSGFYLCAWSVLLRDNEQFFGPGTRLTVL.

This clone was found once. This sequence joins TRBV5-1 and TRBJ1-3, with D unresolved. The length of the CDR3 is 13 residues. CDR1 is SGHRS, CDR2 YFSETQ, per germline. V gave up 3 bases and J gave up 4 bases, with 8 bases separating them. This CDR3 reads CASSSQTGNTIYF. CDR3 DNA: TGCGCCAGCAGCTCACAGACAGGAAACACCATATATTTT.

The V call is TRBV5-1, the J call TRBJ1-1, with a weak D call TRBD1 (5 bases). Germline V lookup: CDR1 SGHRS, CDR2 YFSETQ. The V gene lost 0 bases and the J gene lost 8 bases, with 14 bases spanning the gap. There are 14 residues in the CDR3. The DNA of the CDR3 is TGCGCCAGCAGCTTGGGGGACTCGAGGTTGGAAGCTTTCTTT. This translates into CASSLGDSRLEAFF.

The V gene is TRBV19, the J gene TRBJ1-1; D is perhaps TRBD1 (6 bases). The germline V and J ends were trimmed by 6 bases and 0 bases, with 11 bases remaining between them. Germline V CDR1 and CDR2: LNHDA, SQIVND (reference sequence). The CDR3 consists of 14 residues. The CDR3 bases are TGTGCCAGTAGGGATGGGGGCATGAACACTGAAGCTTTCTTT. It translates to CASRDGGMNTEAFF.

V is TRBV2 and J is TRBJ2-7, with 8 bases lining up with TRBD1. The germline CDR1 and CDR2 sequences are SNHLY and FYNNEI. V lost 6 bases to trimming and J lost 1 base; unmatched junction nucleotides: 11. This CDR3 has 16 residues. CDR3 nucleotides: TGTGCCAGCAGCGCCTTGGGAACAGGGGGGTCCTACGAGCAGTACTTC. Translating it yields CASSALGTGGSYEQYF.

The chain has TRBV6-1 and TRBJ1-3, with D perhaps TRBD1 (6 bases). Trimming cost V 3 bases and J 0 bases, with 21 bases left between them. CDR3 length equals 19 residues. Germline lookup yields CDR1 MNHNS and CDR2 SASEGT. The CDR3 DNA is TGTGCCAGCAGTGATTCCTTCGGACGCACAGGGCTCTCTGGAAACACCATATATTTT. Amino acid sequence: CASSDSFGRTGLSGNTIYF.

V usage is TRBV27 and J usage is TRBJ2-2; a possible D gene is TRBD1 (7 bases). Trimming took off 8 bases at V and 1 base at J, with 20 bases between the two ends. Germline V gene sequence: CDR1 MNHEY, CDR2 SMNVEV (reference sequence). The CDR3 runs to 17 residues. The CDR3 nucleotides are TGTGCCAGCCGGGAGTGGACAGGCCCTCAGAACACCGGGGAGCTGTTTTTT. It translates to CASREWTGPQNTGELFF.

This clone was picked up a small number of times. This chain joins TRBV3-1 (or the pseudogene TRBV3-2) and TRBJ1-6; no definite D call. CDR3 length equals 14 residues. Per the germline V gene, CDR1 is LGHDT and CDR2 is YNNKEL (reference sequence). Trimming took 6 bases from V and 7 from J, leaving 13 bases between them. The CDR3 region is CASRSTGRNSPLHF. The CDR3 DNA reads TGTGCCAGCAGAAGTACGGGGAGGAATTCACCCCTCCACTTT.

The chain employs TRBV20-1 and TRBJ2-7, with TRBD2 identical over 11 bases. V lost 6 bases to trimming and J lost 2 bases; unmatched junction nucleotides: 6. Per the germline V gene, CDR1 is DFQATT and CDR2 is SNEGSKA (reference sequence). The CDR3 extends over 14 amino acids. The CDR3 nucleotides read TGCAGTGCCAGTACTAGCGGGAGACCCTACGAGCAGTACTTC. Translation: CSASTSGRPYEQYF.

This chain uses TRBV30 with TRBJ2-1, with TRBD2 as a possible D gene (6 bases). The CDR3 sequence is 14 residues long. Germline V gene lookup returns CDR1 GTSNPN and CDR2 SVGIG (reference sequence). Trimming took off 2 bases at V and 4 bases at J, with 12 bases between the two ends. CDR3 sequence reads: CAWSLGAGYNEQFF. CDR3 nucleotides: TGTGCCTGGAGTCTAGGGGCGGGATACAATGAGCAGTTCTTC.

The rearrangement links TRBV6-5 to TRBJ1-1, with D uncertain. CDR1 MNHEY and CDR2 SVGAGI come from the germline V gene. Trimming took off 2 bases at V and 3 bases at J, with 10 bases between the two ends. This CDR3 has 14 amino acids. CDR3 region: CASSYRLVDTEAFF. DNA of the CDR3: TGTGCCAGCAGTTACAGGCTAGTGGACACTGAAGCTTTCTTT.

The chain employs TRBV7-6 and TRBJ2-7; a weak D match, TRBD2 (5 bases). CDR3 length equals 13 residues. In germline, CDR1 is SGHVS, CDR2 FNYEAQ. V was pared by 1 base and J by 2 bases, with 6 bases between. The CDR3 sequence: CASSLGRTYEQYF. CDR3 in DNA: TGTGCCAGCAGCTTAGGGAGGACCTACGAGCAGTACTTC. The full variable domain, with the rest looked up from reference TRBV7-6 and TRBJ2-7, is GAGVSQSPRYKVTKRGQDVALRCDPISGHVSLYWYRQALGQGPEFLTYFNYEAQQDKSGLPNDRFSAERPEGSISTLTIQRTEQRDSAMYRCASSLGRTYEQYFGPGTRLTVT.

This clone came up once. The V gene is TRBV5-1, the J gene TRBJ1-3; tentative D call: TRBD1 (5 bases). CDR1 is SGHRS and CDR2 is YFSETQ in the germline V gene. The V gene lost 0 bases and the J gene lost 0 bases, with 10 bases spanning the gap. The CDR3 length is 16 residues. CDR3 residues: CASSLGGSSSGNTIYF. The CDR3, as DNA: TGCGCCAGCAGCTTGGGGGGCTCAAGCTCTGGAAACACCATATATTTT.